The sequence of this T cell receptor (beta chain) was determined in a study of OX40 agonist ivuxolimab in advanced cancers. Across the whole study: While on treatment, patients had intravenous ivuxolimab at 0.01 to 10 mg/kg every 2 weeks.

The V and J ends lost 7 bases and 0 bases respectively, with 16 bases between them. The CDR3 contains 15 residues. Germline V gene sequence: CDR1 SGHNT, CDR2 YYREEE (reference sequence). Sequencing was performed with immunoSEQ multiplex PCR; in TCRdb, only in-frame clones are kept and a portion is missing. This table has 45,000 to 50,000 clones, less than 90% appearing once. This clone came up once. The source is an adult with an advanced solid tumor such as melanoma, head and neck, liver or kidney cancer. This specimen was CD4+ or CD8+ T cells sorted from blood, taken in a trial of the OX40 agonist ivuxolimab. The rearrangement joins TRBV5-4 to TRBJ1-2, with no clear D. The CDR3 nucleotides read TGTGCCAGCGCCGACCCGGGAGGAGCTAACTATGGCTACACCTTC. Translated: CASADPGGANYGYTF.